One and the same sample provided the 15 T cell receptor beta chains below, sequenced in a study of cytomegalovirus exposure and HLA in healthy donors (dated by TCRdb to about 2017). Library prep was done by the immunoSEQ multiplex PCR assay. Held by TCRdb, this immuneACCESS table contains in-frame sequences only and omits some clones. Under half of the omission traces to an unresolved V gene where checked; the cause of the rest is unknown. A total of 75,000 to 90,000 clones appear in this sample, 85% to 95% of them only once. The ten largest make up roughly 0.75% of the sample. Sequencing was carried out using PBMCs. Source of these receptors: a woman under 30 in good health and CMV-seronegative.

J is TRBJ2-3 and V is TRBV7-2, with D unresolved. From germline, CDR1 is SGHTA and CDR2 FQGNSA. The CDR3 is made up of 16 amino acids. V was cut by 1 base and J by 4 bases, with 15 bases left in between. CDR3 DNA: TGTGCCAGCAGCTTAGTCCCGACTTTGATGCCAGATACGCAGTATTTT. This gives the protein CASSLVPTLMPDTQYF.

The CDR3 coding sequence is TGTGCCAGCAGCTTCGTTAGCCCGGCCACTGAAGCTTTCTTT. Its protein is CASSFVSPATEAFF. V and J are TRBV5-5 and TRBJ1-1; unclear D gene. The CDR3 runs 14 residues. CDR1 and CDR2 from the germline V gene are SGHKS and YYEKEE (reference sequence). V dropped 2 bases and J dropped 4 bases, with 12 bases sitting between them. Using reference TRBV5-5 and TRBJ1-1 for the parts outside the CDR3, the full variable domain is DAGVTQSPTHLIKTRGQQVTLRCSPISGHKSVSWYQQVLGQGPQFIFQYYEKEERGRGNFPDRFSARQFPNYSSELNVNALLLGDSALYLCASSFVSPATEAFFGQGTRLTVV.

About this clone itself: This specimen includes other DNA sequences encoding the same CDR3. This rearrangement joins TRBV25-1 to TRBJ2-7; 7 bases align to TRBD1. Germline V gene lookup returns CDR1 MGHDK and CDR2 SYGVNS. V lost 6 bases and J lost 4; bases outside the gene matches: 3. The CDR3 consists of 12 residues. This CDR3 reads CASSPGGYEQYF. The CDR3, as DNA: TGTGCCAGCAGCCCAGGGGGTTACGAGCAGTACTTC.

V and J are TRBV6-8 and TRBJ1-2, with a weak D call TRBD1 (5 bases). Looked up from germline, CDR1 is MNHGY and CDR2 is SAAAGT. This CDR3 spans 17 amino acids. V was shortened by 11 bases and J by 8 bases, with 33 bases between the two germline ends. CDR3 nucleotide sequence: TGTGCCGGACAAACGGGCCCTATTTTTTTGGCCCCTGGAGGCTACACCTTC. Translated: CAGQTGPIFLAPGGYTF.

CDR3 DNA: TGTGCCACCAGCAGTATCGGGGGGCTGCGTGGCTACACCTTC. It specifies CATSSIGGLRGYTF. The rearrangement uses TRBV15 and TRBJ1-2; tentatively, D is TRBD1 (6 bases). The ends were cut back, 3 bases at V and 7 bases at J, with 15 bases in the middle. This CDR3 contains 14 residues. CDR1 and CDR2 (germline): LNHNV, YYDKDF (reference sequence).

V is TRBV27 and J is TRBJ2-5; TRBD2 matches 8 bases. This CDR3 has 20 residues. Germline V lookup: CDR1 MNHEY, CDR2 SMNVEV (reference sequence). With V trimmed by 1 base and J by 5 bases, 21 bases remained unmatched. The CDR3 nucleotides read TGTGCCAGCAGTTTATGGAAAGAGCCTAACTCGGGGGGGCACAGGGAGACCCAGTACTTC. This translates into CASSLWKEPNSGGHRETQYF.

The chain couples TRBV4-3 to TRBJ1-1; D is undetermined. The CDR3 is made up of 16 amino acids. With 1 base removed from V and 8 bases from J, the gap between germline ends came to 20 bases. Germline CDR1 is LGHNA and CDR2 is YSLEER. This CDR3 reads CASSQVGEARPDEAFF. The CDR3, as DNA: TGCGCCAGCAGCCAAGTTGGAGAGGCTCGACCCGACGAAGCTTTCTTT.

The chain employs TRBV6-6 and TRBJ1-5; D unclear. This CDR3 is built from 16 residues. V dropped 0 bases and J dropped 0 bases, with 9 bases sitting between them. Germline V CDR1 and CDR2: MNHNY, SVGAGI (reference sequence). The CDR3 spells CASSYSFFYSNQPQHF. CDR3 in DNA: TGTGCCAGCAGTTACTCGTTTTTCTATAGCAATCAGCCCCAGCATTTT.

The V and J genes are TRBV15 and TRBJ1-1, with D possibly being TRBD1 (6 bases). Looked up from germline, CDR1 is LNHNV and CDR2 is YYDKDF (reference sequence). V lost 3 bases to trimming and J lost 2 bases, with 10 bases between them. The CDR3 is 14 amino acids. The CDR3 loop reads CATSRSGGNTEAFF. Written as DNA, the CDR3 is TGTGCCACCAGCAGGAGCGGGGGCAACACTGAAGCTTTCTTT.

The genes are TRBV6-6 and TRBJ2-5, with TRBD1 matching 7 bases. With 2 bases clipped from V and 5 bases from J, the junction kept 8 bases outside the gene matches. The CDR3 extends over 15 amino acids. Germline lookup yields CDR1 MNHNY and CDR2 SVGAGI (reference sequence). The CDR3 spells CASSYPQTGLETQYF. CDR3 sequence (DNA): TGTGCCAGCAGTTACCCTCAGACAGGGTTGGAGACCCAGTACTTC.

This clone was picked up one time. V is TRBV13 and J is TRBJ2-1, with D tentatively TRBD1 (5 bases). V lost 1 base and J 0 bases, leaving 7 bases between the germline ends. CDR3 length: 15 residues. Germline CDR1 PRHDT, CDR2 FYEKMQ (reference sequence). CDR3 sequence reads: CASSLADSSYNEQFF. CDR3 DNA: TGTGCCAGCAGCTTAGCAGACAGCTCCTACAATGAGCAGTTCTTC. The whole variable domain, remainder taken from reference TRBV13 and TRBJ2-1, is AAGVIQSPRHLIKEKRETATLKCYPIPRHDTVYWYQQGPGQDPQFLISFYEKMQSDKGSIPDRFSAQQFSDYHSELNMSSLELGDSALYFCASSLADSSYNEQFFGPGTRLTVL.

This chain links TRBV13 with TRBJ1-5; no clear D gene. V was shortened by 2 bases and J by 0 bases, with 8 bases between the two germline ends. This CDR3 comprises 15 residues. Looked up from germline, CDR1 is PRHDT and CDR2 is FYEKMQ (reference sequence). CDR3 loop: CASSLQTDSNQPQHF. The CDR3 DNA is TGTGCCAGCAGCTTACAGACTGATAGCAATCAGCCCCAGCATTTT.

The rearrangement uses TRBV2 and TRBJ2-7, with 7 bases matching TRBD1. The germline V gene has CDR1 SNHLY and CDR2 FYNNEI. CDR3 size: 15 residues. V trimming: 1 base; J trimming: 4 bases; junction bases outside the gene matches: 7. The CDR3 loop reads CASSEGGGLLYEQYF. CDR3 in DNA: TGTGCCAGCAGTGAAGGAGGGGGCCTCCTGTACGAGCAGTACTTC.

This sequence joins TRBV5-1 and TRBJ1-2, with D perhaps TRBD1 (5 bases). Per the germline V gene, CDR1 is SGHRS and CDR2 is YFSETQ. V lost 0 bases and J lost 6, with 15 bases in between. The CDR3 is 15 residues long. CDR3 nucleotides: TGCGCCAGCAGCTTGGAAAGGACAAGGAGGGATGGCTACACCTTC. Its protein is CASSLERTRRDGYTF.

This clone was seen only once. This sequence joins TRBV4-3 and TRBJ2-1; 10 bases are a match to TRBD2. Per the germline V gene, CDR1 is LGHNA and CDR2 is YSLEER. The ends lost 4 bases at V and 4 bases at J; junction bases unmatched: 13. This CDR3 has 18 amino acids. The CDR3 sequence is CASSLLNVAGGVYNEQFF. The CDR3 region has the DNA TGCGCCAGCAGCCTACTCAATGTAGCGGGAGGAGTGTACAATGAGCAGTTCTTC.